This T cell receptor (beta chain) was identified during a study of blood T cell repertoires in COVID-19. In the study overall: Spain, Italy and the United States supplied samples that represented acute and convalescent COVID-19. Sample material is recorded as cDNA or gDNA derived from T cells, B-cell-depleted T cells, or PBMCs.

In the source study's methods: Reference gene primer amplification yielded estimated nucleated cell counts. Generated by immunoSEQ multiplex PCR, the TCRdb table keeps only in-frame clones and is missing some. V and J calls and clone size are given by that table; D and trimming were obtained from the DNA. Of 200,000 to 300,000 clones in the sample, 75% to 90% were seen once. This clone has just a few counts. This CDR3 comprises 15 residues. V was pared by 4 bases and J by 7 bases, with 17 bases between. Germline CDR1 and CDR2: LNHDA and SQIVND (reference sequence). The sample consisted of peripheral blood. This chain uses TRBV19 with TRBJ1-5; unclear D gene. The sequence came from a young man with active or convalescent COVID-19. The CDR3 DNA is TGTGCCAGTAGTAAAGGGCCGTCGGGAAAACAGCCCCAGCATTTT. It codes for CASSKGPSGKQPQHF.